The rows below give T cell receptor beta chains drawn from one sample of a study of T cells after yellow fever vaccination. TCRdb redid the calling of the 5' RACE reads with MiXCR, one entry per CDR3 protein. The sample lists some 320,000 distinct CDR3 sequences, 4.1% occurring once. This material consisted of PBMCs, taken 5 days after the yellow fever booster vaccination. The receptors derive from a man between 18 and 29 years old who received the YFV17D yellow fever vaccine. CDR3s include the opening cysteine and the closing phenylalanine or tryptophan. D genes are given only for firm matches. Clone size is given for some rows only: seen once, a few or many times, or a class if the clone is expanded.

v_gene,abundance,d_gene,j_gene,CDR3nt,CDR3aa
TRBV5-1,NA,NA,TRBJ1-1,TGCGCCAGCAGCATTGAACACGGCCTGAACACTGAAGCTTTCTTT,CASSIEHGLNTEAFF
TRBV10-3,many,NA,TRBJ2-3,TGTGCCATCAGCTACGAGGATACGCAGTATTTT,CAISYEDTQYF
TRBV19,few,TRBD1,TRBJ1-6,TGTGCCAGTAGTATGGGGACAGGGAGAAATTCACCCCTCCACTTT,CASSMGTGRNSPLHF
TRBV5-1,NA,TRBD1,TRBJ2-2,TGCGCCAGCAGCTTAAGGACAGGGGAATACACCGGGGAGCTGTTTTTT,CASSLRTGEYTGELFF
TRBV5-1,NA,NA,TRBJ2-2,TGCGCCAGCAAGGCCGGCGCACGGGATGCCGGGGAGCTGTTTTTT,CASKAGARDAGELFF
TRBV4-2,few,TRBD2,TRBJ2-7,TGTGCCAGCAGCCAAGGGGGACTAGCGGTCTCCTACGAGCAGTACTTC,CASSQGGLAVSYEQYF
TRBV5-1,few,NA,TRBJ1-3,TGCGCCAGCAGCTTGGACGACGGAGTTGGAAACACCATATATTTT,CASSLDDGVGNTIYF
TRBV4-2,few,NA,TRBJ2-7,TGTGCCAGCAGCCCTCGTGTTGGCTACGAGCAGTACTTC,CASSPRVGYEQYF
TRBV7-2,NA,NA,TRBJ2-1,TGTGCCAGCAGCTTAAGGTTCCCGAATGAGCAGTTCTTC,CASSLRFPNEQFF
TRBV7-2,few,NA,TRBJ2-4,TGTGCCAGCAGCCTCGTAAGGAACATTCAGTACTTC,CASSLVRNIQYF
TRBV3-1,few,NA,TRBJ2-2,TGTGCCAGCAGACTGGCCGGGGAGCTGTTTTTT,CASRLAGELFF
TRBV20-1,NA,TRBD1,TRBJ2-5,TGCAGTGCGCCGGCGCCGGGACAGGGGGAGGCCCAGTACTTC,CSAPAPGQGEAQYF
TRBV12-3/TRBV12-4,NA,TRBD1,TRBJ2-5,TGTGCCAGCAGTTCAACCAGGGGGTACCAAGAGACCCAGTACTTC,CASSSTRGYQETQYF
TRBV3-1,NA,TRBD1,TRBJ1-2,TGTGCCAGCAGCCAAGACGTTCAAGGGGGTGACAGGGGGTATGGAGCGGAAGGCTACACCTTC,CASSQDVQGGDRGYGAEGYTF
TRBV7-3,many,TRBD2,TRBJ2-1,TGTGCCAGCAGCGCGGGGGGACCATCCTACAATGAGCAGTTCTTC,CASSAGGPSYNEQFF
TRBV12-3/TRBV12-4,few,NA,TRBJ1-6,TGTGCCAGCAGTTTAGCGCAAATCCAGTCACCCCTCCACTTT,CASSLAQIQSPLHF
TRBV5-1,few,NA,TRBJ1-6,TGCGCCACCCGGGCTGTCGCGAATTCACCCCTCCACTTT,CATRAVANSPLHF
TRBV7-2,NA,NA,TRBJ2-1,TGTGCCAGCAGCTTGGCACTGGTAAGCTCCTACAATGAGCAGTTCTTC,CASSLALVSSYNEQFF
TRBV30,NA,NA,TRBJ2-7,TGTGCCTGGAGTGCTTACAGCTACGAGCAGTACTTC,CAWSAYSYEQYF
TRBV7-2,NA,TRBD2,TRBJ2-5,TGTGCCAGCAGCTTAGTACTAGCGGTAGTACAAGAGACCCAGTACTTC,CASSLVLAVVQETQYF
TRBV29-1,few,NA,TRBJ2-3,TGCAGCGTTGAGAACAGGGTTGGAAGTCTGGATACGCAGTATTTT,CSVENRVGSLDTQYF
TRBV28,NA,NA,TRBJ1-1,TGTGCCGCCCAAAGACTAGGGGAGAACACTGAAGCTTTCTTT,CAAQRLGENTEAFF
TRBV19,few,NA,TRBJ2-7,TGTGCCAGTAGTAGCCCGGGACGCCCCTACGAGCAGTACTTC,CASSSPGRPYEQYF
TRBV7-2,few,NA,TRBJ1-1,TGTGCCAGCAGCTTAATTATAGGGAACACTGAAGCTTTCTTT,CASSLIIGNTEAFF
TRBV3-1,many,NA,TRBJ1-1,TGTGCCAGCAGCTCCTTCGGCGGGAACACTGAAGCTTTCTTT,CASSSFGGNTEAFF
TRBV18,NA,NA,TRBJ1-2,TGTGCCAGCTCAACTTACAGGTTACGAGGCTACACCTTC,CASSTYRLRGYTF
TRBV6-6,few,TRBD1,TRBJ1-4,TGTGCCAGCAGGTTTGACAGGGGTGGAGGAGAAAAACTGTTTTTT,CASRFDRGGGEKLFF
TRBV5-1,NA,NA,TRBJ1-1,TGCGCCAGCAGTCCCCGCCCCAGCTATGAAGCTTTCTTT,CASSPRPSYEAFF
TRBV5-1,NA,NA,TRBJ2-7,TGCGCCAGCTCCCGGGACGGCCCCTACGAGCAGTACTTC,CASSRDGPYEQYF
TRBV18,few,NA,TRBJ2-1,TGTGCCAGCTCACCCCCTTGGGTGGATGAGCAGTTCTTC,CASSPPWVDEQFF
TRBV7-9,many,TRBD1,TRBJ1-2,TGTGCCAGCAGCACCCGGACAGGGGGGTATGGCTACACCTTC,CASSTRTGGYGYTF
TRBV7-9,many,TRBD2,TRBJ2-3,TGTGCCAGCAGTTTGGCTAGCGGGGACACAGATACGCAGTATTTT,CASSLASGDTDTQYF
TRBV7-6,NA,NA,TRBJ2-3,TGTGCCAGCAGCTTAGCGGCGGAGTCCACTCCGAATACGCAGTATTTT,CASSLAAESTPNTQYF
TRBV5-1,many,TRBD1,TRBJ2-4,TGCGCCAGCTCAACCTCGGCGGGACAGGGGAACATTCAGTACTTC,CASSTSAGQGNIQYF
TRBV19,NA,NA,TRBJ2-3,TGTGCCAGTAGTCATTTACAGGGTGCGACAGATACGCAGTATTTT,CASSHLQGATDTQYF
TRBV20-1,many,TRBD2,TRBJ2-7,TGCAGTGCTAGAGATCGCCTAACGTCCTGGGGGGGACTAGCGGATCCCTCCTACGAGCAGTACTTC,CSARDRLTSWGGLADPSYEQYF
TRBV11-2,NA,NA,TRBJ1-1,TGTGCCAGCAGCTTAGGCCCGGGGGCGGTTGAAGCTTTCTTT,CASSLGPGAVEAFF
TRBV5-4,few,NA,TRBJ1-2,TGTGCCAGCAGCTTGGATGGGGCCTATGGCTACACCTTC,CASSLDGAYGYTF
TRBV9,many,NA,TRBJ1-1,TGTGCCAGCAGCGTAGGCCCTTCTAATTGGGACACTGAAGCTTTCTTT,CASSVGPSNWDTEAFF
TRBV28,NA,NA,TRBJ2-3,TGTGCCAGCAGTTTAAGTGAAGCCACAGATACGCAGTATTTT,CASSLSEATDTQYF
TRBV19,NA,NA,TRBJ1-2,TGTGCCAGTAGTATGGGTCACCCTGGCTACACCTTC,CASSMGHPGYTF
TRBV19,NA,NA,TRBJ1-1,TGTGCCAGTAGTATCTCGAGGGACTCGACTGAAGCTTTCTTT,CASSISRDSTEAFF
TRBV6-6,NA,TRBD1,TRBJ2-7,TGTGCCAGTAAAAGACAGGGCCCTCCCTACGAGCAGTACTTC,CASKRQGPPYEQYF
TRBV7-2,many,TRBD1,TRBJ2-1,TGTGCCAGCAGCCGTACTCCAAACAGGGGTGGTGAGCAGTTCTTC,CASSRTPNRGGEQFF
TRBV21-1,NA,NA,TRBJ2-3,TGTGCCAGCAGCATCACGGGGGGCCCCACAGATACGCAGTATTTT,CASSITGGPTDTQYF
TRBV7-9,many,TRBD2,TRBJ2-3,TGTGCCAGCGCCCTCCCGGGAGGACAAGATACGCAGTATTTT,CASALPGGQDTQYF
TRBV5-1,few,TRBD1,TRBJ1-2,TGCGCCAGCAGCTTGGACGGACAGGGGGACATAGGCTACACCTTC,CASSLDGQGDIGYTF
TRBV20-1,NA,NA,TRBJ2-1,TGCAGTGCCGAAAAGGGGGGGCATGAGCAGTTCTTC,CSAEKGGHEQFF